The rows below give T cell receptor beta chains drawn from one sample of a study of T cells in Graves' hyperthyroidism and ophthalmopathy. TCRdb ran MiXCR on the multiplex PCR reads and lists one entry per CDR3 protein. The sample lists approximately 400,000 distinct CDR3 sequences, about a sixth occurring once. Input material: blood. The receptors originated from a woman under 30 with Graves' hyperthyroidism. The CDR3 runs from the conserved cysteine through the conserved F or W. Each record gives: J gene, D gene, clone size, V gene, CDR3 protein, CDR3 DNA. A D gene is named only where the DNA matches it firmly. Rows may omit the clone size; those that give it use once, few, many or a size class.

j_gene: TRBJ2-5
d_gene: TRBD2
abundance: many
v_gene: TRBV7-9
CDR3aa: CASRTPGLVQKTQYF
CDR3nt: TGTGCCAGCAGAACTCCGGGACTAGTCCAGAAGACCCAGTACTTC

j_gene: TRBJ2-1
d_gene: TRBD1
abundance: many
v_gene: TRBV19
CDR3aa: CASTSDRDPYNEQFF
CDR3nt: TGTGCCAGTACCTCCGACAGGGACCCCTACAATGAGCAGTTCTTC

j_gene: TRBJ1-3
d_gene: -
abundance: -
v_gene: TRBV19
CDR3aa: CASTSAGRVSGNTIYF
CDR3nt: TGTGCCAGTACCTCGGCGGGTAGGGTTTCTGGAAACACCATATATTTT

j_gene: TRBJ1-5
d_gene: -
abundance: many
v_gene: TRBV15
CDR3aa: CATSRDPLASNQPQHF
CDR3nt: TGTGCCACCAGCAGAGATCCCTTAGCCAGCAATCAGCCCCAGCATTTT

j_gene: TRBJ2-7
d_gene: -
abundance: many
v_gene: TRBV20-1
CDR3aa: CSASESRAVDEQYF
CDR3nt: TGCAGTGCTTCTGAGTCACGGGCGGTCGACGAGCAGTACTTC

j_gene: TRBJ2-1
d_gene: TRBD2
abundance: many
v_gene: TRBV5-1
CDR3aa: CASSLFLAGDEQFF
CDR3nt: TGCGCCAGCAGCTTGTTTCTAGCGGGAGATGAGCAGTTCTTC

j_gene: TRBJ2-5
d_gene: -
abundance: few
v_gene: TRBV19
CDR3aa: CASSIALREETQYF
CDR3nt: TGTGCCAGTAGTATAGCGCTCCGCGAAGAGACCCAGTACTTC

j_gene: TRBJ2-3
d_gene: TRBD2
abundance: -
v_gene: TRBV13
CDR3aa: CASSLAGTSGRPSDTQYF
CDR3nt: TGTGCCAGCAGCTTAGCAGGGACTAGCGGGAGGCCTTCGGATACGCAGTATTTT

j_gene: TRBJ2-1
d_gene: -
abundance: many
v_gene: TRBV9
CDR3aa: CASSPGGGYKLHEQFF
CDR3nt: TGTGCCAGCAGCCCCGGAGGGGGGTATAAATTGCATGAGCAGTTCTTC

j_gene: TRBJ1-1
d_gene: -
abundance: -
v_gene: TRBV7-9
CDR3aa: CASSHTTVMNTEAFF
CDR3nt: TGTGCCAGCAGCCACACCACAGTCATGAACACCGAAGCTTTCTTT

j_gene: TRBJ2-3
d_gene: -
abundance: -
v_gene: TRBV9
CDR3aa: CASSVEGRSVDTQYF
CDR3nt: TGTGCCAGCAGCGTAGAGGGGAGGTCTGTAGATACGCAGTATTTT

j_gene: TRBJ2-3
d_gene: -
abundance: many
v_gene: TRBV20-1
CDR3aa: CSARLEPAMRADTQYF
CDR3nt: TGCAGTGCCAGACTCGAACCTGCCATGCGCGCAGATACGCAGTATTTT

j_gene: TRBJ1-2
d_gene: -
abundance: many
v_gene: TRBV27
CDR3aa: CASSSVGGGVTNYGYTF
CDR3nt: TGTGCCAGCAGCTCTGTTGGAGGGGGAGTCACTAACTATGGCTACACCTTC

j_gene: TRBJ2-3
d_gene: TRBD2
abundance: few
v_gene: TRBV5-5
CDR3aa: CASSLVASGSSTDTQYF
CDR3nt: TGTGCCAGCAGCTTGGTGGCTAGCGGGAGCAGCACAGATACGCAGTATTTT

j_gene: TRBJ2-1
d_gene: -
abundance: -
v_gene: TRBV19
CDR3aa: CASSWKGYNEQFF
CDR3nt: TGTGCCAGTAGTTGGAAGGGGTACAATGAGCAGTTCTTC

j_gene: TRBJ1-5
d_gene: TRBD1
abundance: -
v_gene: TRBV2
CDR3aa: CASSELGTDSNQPQHF
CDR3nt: TGTGCCAGCAGTGAATTGGGGACAGATAGCAATCAGCCCCAGCATTTT

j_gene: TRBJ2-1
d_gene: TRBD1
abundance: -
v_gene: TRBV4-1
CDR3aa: CASSLPGQVLNEQFF
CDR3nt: TGCGCCAGCAGCCTACCGGGACAGGTACTCAATGAGCAGTTCTTC

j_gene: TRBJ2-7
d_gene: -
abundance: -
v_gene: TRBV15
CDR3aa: CATSRDYGSSYEQYF
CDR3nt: TGTGCCACCAGCAGAGATTACGGTAGCTCCTACGAGCAGTACTTC

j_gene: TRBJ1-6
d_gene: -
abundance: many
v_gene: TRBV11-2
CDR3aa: CASRPLRGNSPLHF
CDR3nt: TGTGCCAGCAGACCCCTTAGGGGGAATTCACCCCTCCACTTT

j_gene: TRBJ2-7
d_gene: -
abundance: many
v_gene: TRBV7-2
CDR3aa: CASSLGTLAYEQYF
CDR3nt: TGTGCCAGCAGCTTAGGGACGTTGGCCTACGAGCAGTACTTC

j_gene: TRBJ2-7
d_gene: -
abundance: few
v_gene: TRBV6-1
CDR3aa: CASSSSRATYEQYF
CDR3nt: TGTGCCAGCAGTTCAAGCAGGGCAACCTACGAGCAGTACTTC

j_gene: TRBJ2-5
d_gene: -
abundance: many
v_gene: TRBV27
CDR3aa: CASSQRTPETQYF
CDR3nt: TGTGCCAGCAGTCAAAGGACGCCGGAGACCCAGTACTTC

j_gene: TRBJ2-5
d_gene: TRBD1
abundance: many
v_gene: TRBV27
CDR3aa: CASSPRDREEEETQYF
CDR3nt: TGTGCCAGCAGCCCCCGGGACAGGGAGGAGGAGGAGACCCAGTACTTC

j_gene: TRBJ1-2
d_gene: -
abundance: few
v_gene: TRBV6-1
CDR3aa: CASTTSAGAGYGYTF
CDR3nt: TGTGCCAGCACCACATCGGCAGGGGCGGGATATGGCTACACCTTC

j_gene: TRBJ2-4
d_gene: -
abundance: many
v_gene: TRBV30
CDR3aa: CAWKGHHNIQYF
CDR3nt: TGTGCCTGGAAGGGCCACCATAACATTCAGTACTTC

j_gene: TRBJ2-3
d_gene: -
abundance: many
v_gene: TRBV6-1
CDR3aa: CASSPRAGTDTQYF
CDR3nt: TGTGCCAGCAGTCCCCGGGCGGGCACAGATACGCAGTATTTT

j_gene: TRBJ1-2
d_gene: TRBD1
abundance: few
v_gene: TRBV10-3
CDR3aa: CAISERDRGLNLNYGYTF
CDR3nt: TGTGCCATCAGTGAGAGGGACAGGGGGCTAAATTTGAACTATGGCTACACCTTC

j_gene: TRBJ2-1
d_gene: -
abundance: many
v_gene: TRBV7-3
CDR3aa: CASSPGRGIIYEQFF
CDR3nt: TGTGCCAGCAGCCCTGGGCGGGGAATCATCTATGAGCAGTTCTTC

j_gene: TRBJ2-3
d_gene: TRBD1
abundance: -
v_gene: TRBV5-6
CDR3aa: CASSWGDRGTDTQYF
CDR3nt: TGTGCCAGCAGCTGGGGGGACAGGGGCACAGATACGCAGTATTTT

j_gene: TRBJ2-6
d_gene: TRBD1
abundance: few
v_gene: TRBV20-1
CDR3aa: CSANGPDTGVGANVLTF
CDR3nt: TGCAGTGCTAACGGACCCGACACAGGGGTCGGGGCCAACGTCCTGACTTTC

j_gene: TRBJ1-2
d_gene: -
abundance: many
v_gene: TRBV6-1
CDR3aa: CASTPDRSYGYTF
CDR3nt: TGTGCCAGCACCCCAGACAGATCTTATGGCTACACCTTC

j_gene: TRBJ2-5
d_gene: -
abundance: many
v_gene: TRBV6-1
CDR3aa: CASSVQGGHQETQYF
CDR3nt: TGTGCCAGCAGTGTCCAGGGGGGGCACCAAGAGACCCAGTACTTC

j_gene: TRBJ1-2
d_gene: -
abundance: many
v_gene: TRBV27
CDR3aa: CASSSLQRSFHYGYTF
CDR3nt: TGTGCCAGCAGTTCCCTACAGCGATCATTTCACTATGGCTACACCTTC

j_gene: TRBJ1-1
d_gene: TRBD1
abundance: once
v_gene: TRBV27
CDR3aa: CASSRTGSGSRTEAFF
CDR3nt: TGTGCCAGCAGTAGGACAGGGAGTGGGAGTCGGACTGAAGCTTTCTTT

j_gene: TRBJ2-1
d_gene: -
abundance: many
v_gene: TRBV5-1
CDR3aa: CASSLTGDSSHNEQFF
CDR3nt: TGCGCCAGCAGCTTGACGGGGGACTCGTCCCACAATGAGCAGTTCTTC

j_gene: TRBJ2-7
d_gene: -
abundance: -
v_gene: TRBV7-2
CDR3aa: CASSGRPSLSSYEQYF
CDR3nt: TGTGCCAGCAGCGGACGGCCGAGCTTGTCCTCCTACGAGCAGTACTTC

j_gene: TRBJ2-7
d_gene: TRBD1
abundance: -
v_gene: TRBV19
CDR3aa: CASSIGTGQGGYEQYF
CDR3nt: TGTGCCAGTAGTATAGGGACGGGACAGGGTGGTTACGAGCAGTACTTC

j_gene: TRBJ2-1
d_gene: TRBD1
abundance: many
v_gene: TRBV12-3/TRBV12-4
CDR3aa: CASRAGTGAHNEQFF
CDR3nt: TGTGCCAGCAGGGCGGGGACAGGGGCCCACAATGAGCAGTTCTTC

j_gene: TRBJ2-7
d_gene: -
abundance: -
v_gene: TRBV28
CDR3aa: CASSLKGFPLREQYF
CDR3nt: TGTGCCAGCAGTCTAAAGGGATTTCCCCTGCGCGAGCAGTACTTC

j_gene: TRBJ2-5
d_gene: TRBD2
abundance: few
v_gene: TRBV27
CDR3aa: CASSQYPGGEETQYF
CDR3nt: TGTGCCAGCAGTCAGTATCCGGGGGGAGAAGAGACCCAGTACTTC

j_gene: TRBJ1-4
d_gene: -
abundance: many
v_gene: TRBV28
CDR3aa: CASGAPGATNEKLFF
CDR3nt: TGTGCCAGCGGCGCCCCGGGGGCAACTAATGAAAAACTGTTTTTT

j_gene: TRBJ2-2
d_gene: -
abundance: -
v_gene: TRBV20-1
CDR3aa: CSASKTTGELFF
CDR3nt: TGCAGTGCTAGTAAGACCACCGGGGAGCTGTTTTTT

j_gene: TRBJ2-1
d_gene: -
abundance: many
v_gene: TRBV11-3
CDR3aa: CASSLGKYNEQFF
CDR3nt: TGTGCCAGCAGCTTAGGGAAATACAATGAGCAGTTCTTC

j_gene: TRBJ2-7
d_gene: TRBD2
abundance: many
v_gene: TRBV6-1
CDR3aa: CASRPGGRYEQYF
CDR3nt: TGTGCCAGCAGGCCGGGAGGTCGGTACGAGCAGTACTTC

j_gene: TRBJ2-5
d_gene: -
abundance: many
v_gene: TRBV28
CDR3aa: CASSSTRQRYQETQYF
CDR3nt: TGTGCCAGCAGTTCCACCCGGCAGCGGTACCAAGAGACCCAGTACTTC

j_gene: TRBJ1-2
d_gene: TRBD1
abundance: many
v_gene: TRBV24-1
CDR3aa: CATSDARTGGIGYTF
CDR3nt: TGTGCCACCAGTGACGCCCGGACAGGGGGCATAGGCTACACCTTC

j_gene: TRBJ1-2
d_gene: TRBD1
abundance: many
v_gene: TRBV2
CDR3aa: CASRTGPVYGYTF
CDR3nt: TGTGCCAGTCGGACAGGGCCAGTCTATGGCTACACCTTC

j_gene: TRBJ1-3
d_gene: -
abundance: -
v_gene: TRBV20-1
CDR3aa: CSALMTGNTIYF
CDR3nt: TGCAGTGCTCTCATGACAGGAAACACCATATATTTT

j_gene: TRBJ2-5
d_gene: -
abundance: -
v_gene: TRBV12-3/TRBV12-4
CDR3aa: CASSYALASSWETQYF
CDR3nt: TGTGCCAGCAGTTATGCCTTGGCCTCTTCGTGGGAGACCCAGTACTTC

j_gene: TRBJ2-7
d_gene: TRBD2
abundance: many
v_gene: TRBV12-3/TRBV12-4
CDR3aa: CASSLRTSGSRYEQYF
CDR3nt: TGTGCCAGCAGTTTAAGGACTAGCGGGAGTAGGTACGAGCAGTACTTC

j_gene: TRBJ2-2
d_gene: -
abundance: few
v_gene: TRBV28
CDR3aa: CASSLRANTGELFF
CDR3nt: TGTGCCAGCAGTTTAAGGGCGAACACCGGGGAGCTGTTTTTT

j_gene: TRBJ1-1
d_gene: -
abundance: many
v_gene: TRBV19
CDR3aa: CASSSRTLNTEAFF
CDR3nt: TGTGCCAGTAGTTCCCGGACATTGAACACTGAAGCTTTCTTT

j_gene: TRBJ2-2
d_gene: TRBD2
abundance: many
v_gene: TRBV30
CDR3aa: CARTGTSGTGELFF
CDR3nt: TGTGCCCGGACCGGGACTAGCGGCACCGGGGAGCTGTTTTTT

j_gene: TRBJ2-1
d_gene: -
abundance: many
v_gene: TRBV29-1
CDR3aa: CSVKQEMLFYNEQFF
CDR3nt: TGCAGCGTTAAACAAGAGATGCTATTCTACAATGAGCAGTTCTTC

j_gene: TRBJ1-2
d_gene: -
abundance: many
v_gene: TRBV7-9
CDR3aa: CASSLAGPEVGGYTF
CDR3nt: TGTGCCAGCAGCTTAGCCGGACCCGAGGTTGGTGGCTACACCTTC